The 11 T cell receptor beta chains given below trace back to one sample, sequenced in a study of identical twins. Each CDR3 protein is one row after TCRdb ran MiXCR on the 5' RACE reads. Of a few hundred thousand distinct CDR3 sequences listed, 9.5% to 15% are singletons. The same data also went into a second study, on yellow fever vaccine responses in identical twins.

The sample comprised memory (CD45RO+) T cells sorted from blood. The source is a woman under 30 in good health.

The rearrangement uses TRBV2 and TRBJ1-5, with 9 nucleotides matching TRBD1. This CDR3 has 15 residues. Germline V gene data show CDR1 as SNHLY and CDR2 as FYNNEI. J lost 7 bases, V lost 1 base, and 5 bases had no gene match. The CDR3 region is CASSEVGTGNQPQHF. As DNA, the CDR3 is TGTGCCAGCAGTGAAGTTGGGACAGGGAACCAGCCCCAGCATTTT.

The V and J genes are TRBV4-3 and TRBJ2-7; no reliable D call. This CDR3 spans 15 amino acids. V lost 0 bases, J lost 0 bases, and 9 bases lay in between. Per the germline V gene, CDR1 is LGHNA and CDR2 is YSLEER. CDR3 loop: CASSQDLLSSYEQYF. DNA for the CDR3: TGCGCCAGCAGCCAAGATCTCCTAAGCTCCTACGAGCAGTACTTC.

This clonotype was observed a few times. The CDR3 is CASSLAGGTNEQFF. CDR3 bases: TGTGCCAGCAGCTTAGCGGGGGGGACCAATGAGCAGTTCTTC. The rearrangement uses TRBV7-6 and TRBJ2-1, with 7 bases that match TRBD2. Germline assignment: CDR1 SGHVS and CDR2 FNYEAQ. V was pared by 0 bases and J by 6 bases, with 2 bases of the junction left unmatched. This CDR3 is 14 amino acids long.

This clonotype was picked up many times. The V call is TRBV6-5, the J call TRBJ2-7; tentatively, D is TRBD1 (5 bases). The CDR3 is 15 residues long. The germline V gene has CDR1 MNHEY and CDR2 SVGAGI. V lost 5 bases, J lost 2 bases, and 16 bases lay in between. The CDR3 bases are TGTGCCAGCAGTATACAAATAGACAGTACCTACGAGCAGTACTTC. The encoded protein is CASSIQIDSTYEQYF.

In this sample, this clonotype turned up a few times. The chain combines TRBV2 with TRBJ2-6; 9 bases fit TRBD1. This CDR3 is 14 amino acids long. Trimming at V came to 6 bases and at J to 5 bases, leaving 2 bases not matched to a gene. CDR1 is SNHLY and CDR2 is FYNNEI in the germline V gene. This CDR3 is CASRQGARANVLTF. The CDR3 region has the DNA TGTGCCAGCAGACAGGGGGCTAGGGCCAACGTCCTGACTTTC.

This clonotype has just a few counts. For the CDR3, the DNA is TGTGCCACCAGTGAGTCACTAGCGGGCCCAAGGGCCCAGTACTTC. It specifies CATSESLAGPRAQYF. The chain combines TRBV24-1 with TRBJ2-5; 9 bases agree with TRBD2. The CDR3 is 15 residues long. CDR1 KGHDR and CDR2 SFDVKD come from the germline V gene. The J segment lost 9 bases and the V segment lost 4 bases, leaving 11 bases of the junction unmatched.

The V and J genes are TRBV12-3 or TRBV12-4 and TRBJ2-4; weak D call: TRBD1 (5 bases). The V and J ends lost 7 bases and 7 bases respectively, with 8 bases between them. The CDR3 is made up of 11 amino acids. CDR3 amino acids: CASMKGNIQYF. CDR3 in DNA: TGTGCCAGCATGAAGGGGAACATTCAGTACTTC.

There are a few counts of this clonotype. The chain has TRBV20-1 and TRBJ1-1; D not certain. Looked up from germline, CDR1 is DFQATT and CDR2 is SNEGSKA (reference sequence). The CDR3 totals 13 residues. Trimming shortened V by 1 base and J by 4 bases, and 10 bases separated the two germline ends. Here the CDR3 reads CSARANRGTEAFF. In DNA, the CDR3 is TGCAGTGCTAGAGCGAACAGAGGCACTGAAGCTTTCTTT.

There are a few counts of this clonotype. The chain joins TRBV12-3 or TRBV12-4 to TRBJ2-4; TRBD2 is a possible D gene (5 bases). V was pared by 3 bases and J by 1 base, with 13 bases between. The CDR3 sequence is 16 residues long. The CDR3 here is CASSFGEGLAKNIQYF. The DNA of the CDR3 is TGTGCCAGCAGTTTCGGTGAGGGTCTTGCCAAAAACATTCAGTACTTC.

A few counts support this clonotype. The J gene is TRBJ1-4, the V gene TRBV7-6; no firm D call. The CDR3 loop spans 14 amino acids. The germline CDR1 and CDR2 sequences are SGHVS and FNYEAQ. V was shortened by 3 bases and J by 8 bases, with 13 bases between the two germline ends. The chain's CDR3 is CASSFGIGNEKLFF. As DNA, the CDR3 is TGTGCCAGCAGCTTCGGGATTGGGAACGAAAAACTGTTTTTT.

Ten or more counts support this clonotype. The J gene is TRBJ2-1, the V gene TRBV24-1; TRBD1 matches at 9 bases. J was trimmed by 5 bases and V by 4 bases; bases with no gene match: 8. The CDR3 has 16 residues. CDR1 and CDR2 (germline): KGHDR, SFDVKD. This CDR3 is CATSDPTGTGNNEQFF. DNA for the CDR3: TGTGCCACCAGTGACCCTACCGGGACAGGGAACAATGAGCAGTTCTTC.